This T cell receptor (beta chain) was recorded in a study of T-cell memory formation after mild COVID-19. From the 5' RACE reads, TCRdb called clonotypes with MiXCR, one entry per CDR3 protein. Altogether about 240,000 distinct CDR3 sequences are present, approximately 9% being singletons, with the ten largest covering roughly 21%. This clonotype was detected only a few times. Its antigen remains unknown. Study-wide findings and caveats: Clones that shrank (day 15 to 85) were balanced CD4/CD8, whereas later expanders leaned CD4+.

This CDR3 region has 13 residues. V was shortened by 6 bases and J by 2 bases, with 10 bases between the two germline ends. The sequence was collected from a young man who had mild COVID-19 (a few samples of this study predate the infection). Cell type and time point are not known. The sample comprised PBMCs or a T cell subset sorted from them (not recorded which). This chain joins TRBV12-3 or TRBV12-4 and TRBJ1-2, with unresolved D. Here the CDR3 DNA reads TGTGCCAGCAGCGAGGGAAACAACTATGGCTACACCTTC. It encodes CASSEGNNYGYTF.